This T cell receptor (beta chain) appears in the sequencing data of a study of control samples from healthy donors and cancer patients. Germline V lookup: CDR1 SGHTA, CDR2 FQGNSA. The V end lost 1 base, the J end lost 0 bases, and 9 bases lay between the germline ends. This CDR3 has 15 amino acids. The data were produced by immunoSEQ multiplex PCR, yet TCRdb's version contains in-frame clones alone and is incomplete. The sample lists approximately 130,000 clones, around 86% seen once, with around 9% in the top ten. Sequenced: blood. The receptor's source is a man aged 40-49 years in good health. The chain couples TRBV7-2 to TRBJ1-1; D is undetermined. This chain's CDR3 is CASSLDWTVNTEAFF. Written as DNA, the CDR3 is TGTGCCAGCAGCTTAGATTGGACGGTGAACACTGAAGCTTTCTTT.